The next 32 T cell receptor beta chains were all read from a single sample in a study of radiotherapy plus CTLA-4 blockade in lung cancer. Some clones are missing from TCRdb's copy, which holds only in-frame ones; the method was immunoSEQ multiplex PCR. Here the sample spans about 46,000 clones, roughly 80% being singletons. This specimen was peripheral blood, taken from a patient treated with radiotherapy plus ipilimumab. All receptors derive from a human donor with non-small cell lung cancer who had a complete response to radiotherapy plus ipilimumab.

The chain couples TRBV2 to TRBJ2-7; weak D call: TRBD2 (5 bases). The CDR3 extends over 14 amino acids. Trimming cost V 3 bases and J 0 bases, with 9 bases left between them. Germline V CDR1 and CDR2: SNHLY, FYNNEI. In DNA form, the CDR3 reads TGTGCCAGCAGTGAGGGGAGCCTCTCCTACGAGCAGTACTTC. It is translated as CASSEGSLSYEQYF.

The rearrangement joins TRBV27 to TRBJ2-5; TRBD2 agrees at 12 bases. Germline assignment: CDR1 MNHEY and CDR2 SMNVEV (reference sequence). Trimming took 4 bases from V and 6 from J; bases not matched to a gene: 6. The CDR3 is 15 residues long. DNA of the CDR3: TGTGCCAGCAGTTCCCTGACTAGCGGGAGACAGACCCAGTACTTC. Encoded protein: CASSSLTSGRQTQYF.

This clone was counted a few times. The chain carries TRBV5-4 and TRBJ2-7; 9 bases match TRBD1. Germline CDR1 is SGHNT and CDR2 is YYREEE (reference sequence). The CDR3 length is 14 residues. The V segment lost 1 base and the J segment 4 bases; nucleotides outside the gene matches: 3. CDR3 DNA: TGTGCCAGCAGCTTGACAGGGGGCAAATACGAGCAGTACGTC. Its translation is CASSLTGGKYEQYV.

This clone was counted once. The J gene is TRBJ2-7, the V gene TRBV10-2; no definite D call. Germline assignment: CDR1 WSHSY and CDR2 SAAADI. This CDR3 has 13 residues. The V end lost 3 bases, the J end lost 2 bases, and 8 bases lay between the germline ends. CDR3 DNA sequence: TGCGCCAGCAGTGAAGGAGTGACCTACGAGCAGTACTTC. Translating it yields CASSEGVTYEQYF.

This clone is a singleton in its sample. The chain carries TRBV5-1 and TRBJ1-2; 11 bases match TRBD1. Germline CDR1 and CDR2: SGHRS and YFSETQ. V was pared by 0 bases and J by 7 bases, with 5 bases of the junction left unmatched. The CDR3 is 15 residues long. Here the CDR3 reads CASSLEGTGGFGYTF. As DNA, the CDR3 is TGCGCCAGCAGCTTGGAAGGGACAGGGGGATTTGGCTACACCTTC. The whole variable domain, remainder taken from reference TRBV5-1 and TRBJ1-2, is KAGVTQTPRYLIKTRGQQVTLSCSPISGHRSVSWYQQTPGQGLQFLFEYFSETQRNKGNFPGRFSGRQFSNSRSEMNVSTLELGDSALYLCASSLEGTGGFGYTFGSGTRLTVV.

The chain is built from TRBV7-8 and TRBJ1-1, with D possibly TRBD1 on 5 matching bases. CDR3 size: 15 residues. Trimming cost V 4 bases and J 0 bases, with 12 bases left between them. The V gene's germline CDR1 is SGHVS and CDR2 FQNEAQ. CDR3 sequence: CASSSLGGLNTEAFF. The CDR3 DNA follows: TGTGCCAGCAGCTCCCTCGGGGGGTTGAACACTGAAGCTTTCTTT.

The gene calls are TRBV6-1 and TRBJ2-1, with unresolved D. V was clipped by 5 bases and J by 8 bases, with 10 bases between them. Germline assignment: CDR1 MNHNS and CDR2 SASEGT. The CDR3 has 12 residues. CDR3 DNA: TGTGCCAGCAGTCCCTTGCGCGATGAGCAGTTCTTC. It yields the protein CASSPLRDEQFF.

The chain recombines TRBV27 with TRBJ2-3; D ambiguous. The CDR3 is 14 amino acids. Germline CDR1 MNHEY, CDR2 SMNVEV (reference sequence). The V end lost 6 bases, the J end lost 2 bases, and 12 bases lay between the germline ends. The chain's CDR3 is CASRHPRPTDTQYF. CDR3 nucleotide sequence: TGTGCCAGCAGACACCCCCGCCCCACAGATACGCAGTATTTT.

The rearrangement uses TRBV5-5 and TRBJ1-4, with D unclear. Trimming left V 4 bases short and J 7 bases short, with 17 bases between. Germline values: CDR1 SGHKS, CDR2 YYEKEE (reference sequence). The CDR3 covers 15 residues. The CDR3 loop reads CASSQDLLSGEKLFF. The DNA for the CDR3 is TGTGCCAGCAGCCAAGACTTACTATCGGGTGAAAAACTGTTTTTT.

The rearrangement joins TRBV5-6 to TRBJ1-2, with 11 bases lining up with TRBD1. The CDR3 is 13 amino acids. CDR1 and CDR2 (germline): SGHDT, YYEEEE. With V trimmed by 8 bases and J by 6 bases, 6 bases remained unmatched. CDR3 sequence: CASTDRGLDGYTF. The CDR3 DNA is TGTGCCAGTACGGACAGGGGGCTAGATGGCTACACCTTC.

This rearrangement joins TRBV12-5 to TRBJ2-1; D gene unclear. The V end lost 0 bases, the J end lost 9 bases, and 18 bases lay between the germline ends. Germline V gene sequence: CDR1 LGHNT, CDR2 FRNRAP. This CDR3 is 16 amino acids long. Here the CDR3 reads CASGLVPTAASGEQFF. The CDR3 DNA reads TGTGCTAGTGGTTTGGTACCAACCGCTGCATCGGGTGAGCAGTTCTTC.

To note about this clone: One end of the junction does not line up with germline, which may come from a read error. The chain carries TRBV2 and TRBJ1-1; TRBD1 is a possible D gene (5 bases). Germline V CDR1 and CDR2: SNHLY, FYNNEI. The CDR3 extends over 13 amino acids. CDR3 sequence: CASSRQPNIEAFF. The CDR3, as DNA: TGTGCCAGCAGCCGACAGCCGAACATTGAAGCTTTCTTT.

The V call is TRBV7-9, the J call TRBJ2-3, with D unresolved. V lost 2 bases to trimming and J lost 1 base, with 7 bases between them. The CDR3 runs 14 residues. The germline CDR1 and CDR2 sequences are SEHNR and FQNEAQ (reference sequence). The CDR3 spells CASSLSTRTDTQYF. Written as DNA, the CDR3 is TGTGCCAGCAGCTTATCGACTCGCACAGATACGCAGTATTTT.

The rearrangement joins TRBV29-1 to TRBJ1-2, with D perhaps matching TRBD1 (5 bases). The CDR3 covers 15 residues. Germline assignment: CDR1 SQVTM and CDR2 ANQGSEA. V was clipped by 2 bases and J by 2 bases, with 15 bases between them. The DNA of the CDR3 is TGCAGCGTTGAAAGGTCAGGGAGGATCAACTATGGCTACACCTTC. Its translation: CSVERSGRINYGYTF.

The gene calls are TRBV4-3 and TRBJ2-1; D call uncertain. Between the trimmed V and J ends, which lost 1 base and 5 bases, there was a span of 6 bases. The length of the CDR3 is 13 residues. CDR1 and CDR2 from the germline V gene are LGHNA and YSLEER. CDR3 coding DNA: TGCGCCAGCAGCCAAGGTCGTAACAATGAGCAGTTCTTC. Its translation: CASSQGRNNEQFF.

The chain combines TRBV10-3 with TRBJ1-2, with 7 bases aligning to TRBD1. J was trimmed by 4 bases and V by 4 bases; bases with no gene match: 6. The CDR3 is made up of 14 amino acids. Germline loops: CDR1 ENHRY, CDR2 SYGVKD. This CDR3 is CAISGRDRTYGYTF. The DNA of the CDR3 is TGTGCCATCAGTGGCCGGGACAGAACCTATGGCTACACCTTC.

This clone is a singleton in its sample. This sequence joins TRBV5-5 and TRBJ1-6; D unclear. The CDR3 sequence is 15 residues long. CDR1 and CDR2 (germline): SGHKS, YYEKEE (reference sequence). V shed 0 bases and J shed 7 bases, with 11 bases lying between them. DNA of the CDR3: TGTGCCAGCAGCTTGGGGTCAGGTGTAAATTCACCCCTCCACTTT. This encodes CASSLGSGVNSPLHF.

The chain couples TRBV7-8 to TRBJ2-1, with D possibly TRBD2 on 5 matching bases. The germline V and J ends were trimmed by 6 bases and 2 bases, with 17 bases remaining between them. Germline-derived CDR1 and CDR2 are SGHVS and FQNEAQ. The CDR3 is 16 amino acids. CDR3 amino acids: CASRSNRGLAYNEQFF. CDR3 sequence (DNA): TGTGCCAGCAGGTCGAATCGAGGGCTCGCCTACAATGAGCAGTTCTTC. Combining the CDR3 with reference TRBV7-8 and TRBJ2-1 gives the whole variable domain GAGVSQSPRYKVAKRGQDVALRCDPISGHVSLFWYQQALGQGPEFLTYFQNEAQLDKSGLPSDRFFAERPEGSVSTLKIQRTQQEDSAVYLCASRSNRGLAYNEQFFGPGTRLTVL.

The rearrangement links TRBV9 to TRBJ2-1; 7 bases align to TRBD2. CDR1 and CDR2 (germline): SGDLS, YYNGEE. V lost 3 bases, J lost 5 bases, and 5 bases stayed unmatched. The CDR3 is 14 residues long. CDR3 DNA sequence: TGTGCCAGCAGCGCTAGCGGAACTGACAATGAGCAGTTCTTC. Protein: CASSASGTDNEQFF.

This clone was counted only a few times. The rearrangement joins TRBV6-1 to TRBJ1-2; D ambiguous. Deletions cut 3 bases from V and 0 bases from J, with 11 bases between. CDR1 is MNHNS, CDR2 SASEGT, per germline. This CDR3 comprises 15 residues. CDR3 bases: TGTGCCAGCAGTGAGCGTCCGACTGCTAACTATGGCTACACCTTC. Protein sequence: CASSERPTANYGYTF.

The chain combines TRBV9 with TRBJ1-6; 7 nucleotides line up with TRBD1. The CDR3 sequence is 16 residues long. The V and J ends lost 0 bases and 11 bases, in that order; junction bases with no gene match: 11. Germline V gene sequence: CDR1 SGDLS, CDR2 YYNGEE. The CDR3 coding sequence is TGTGCCAGCAGCGTAGTCCCCTACGACAGGGCAACACCCCTCCACTTT. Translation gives CASSVVPYDRATPLHF.

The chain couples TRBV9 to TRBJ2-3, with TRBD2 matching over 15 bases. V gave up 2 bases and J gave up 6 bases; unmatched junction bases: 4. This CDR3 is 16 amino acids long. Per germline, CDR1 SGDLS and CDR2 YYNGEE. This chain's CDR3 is CASSVGLAGGPDTQYF. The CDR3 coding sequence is TGTGCCAGCAGCGTCGGACTAGCGGGAGGGCCGGATACGCAGTATTTT.

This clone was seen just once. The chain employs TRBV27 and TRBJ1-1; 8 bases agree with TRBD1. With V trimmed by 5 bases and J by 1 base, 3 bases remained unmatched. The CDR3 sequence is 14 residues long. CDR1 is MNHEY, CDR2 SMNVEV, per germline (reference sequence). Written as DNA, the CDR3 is TGTGCCAGCAGTACGGACAGGGAGAACACTGAAGCTTTCTTT. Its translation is CASSTDRENTEAFF.

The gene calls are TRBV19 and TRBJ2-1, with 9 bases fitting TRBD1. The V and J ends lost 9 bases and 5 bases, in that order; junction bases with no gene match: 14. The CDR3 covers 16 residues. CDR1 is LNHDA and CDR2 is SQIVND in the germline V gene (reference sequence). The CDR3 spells CASRPTGQGMDNEQFF. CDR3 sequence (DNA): TGTGCCAGCCGCCCGACGGGACAGGGTATGGACAATGAGCAGTTCTTC. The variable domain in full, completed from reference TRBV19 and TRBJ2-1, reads DGGITQSPKYLFRKEGQNVTLSCEQNLNHDAMYWYRQDPGQGLRLIYYSQIVNDFQKGDIAEGYSVSREKKESFPLTVTSAQKNPTAFYLCASRPTGQGMDNEQFFGPGTRLTVL.

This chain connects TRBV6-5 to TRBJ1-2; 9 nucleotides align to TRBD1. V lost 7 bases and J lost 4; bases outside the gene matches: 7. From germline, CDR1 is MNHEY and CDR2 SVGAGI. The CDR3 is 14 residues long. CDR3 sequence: CASKETGGSYGYTF. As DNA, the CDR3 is TGTGCCAGCAAGGAGACAGGGGGAAGCTATGGCTACACCTTC.

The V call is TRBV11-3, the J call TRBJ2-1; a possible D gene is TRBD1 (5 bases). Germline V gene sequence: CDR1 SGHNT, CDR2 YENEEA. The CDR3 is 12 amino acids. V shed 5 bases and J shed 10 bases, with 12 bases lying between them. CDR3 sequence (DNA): TGTGCCAGCAGCCAAGGAAGGGGCGAGCAGTTCTTC. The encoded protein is CASSQGRGEQFF.

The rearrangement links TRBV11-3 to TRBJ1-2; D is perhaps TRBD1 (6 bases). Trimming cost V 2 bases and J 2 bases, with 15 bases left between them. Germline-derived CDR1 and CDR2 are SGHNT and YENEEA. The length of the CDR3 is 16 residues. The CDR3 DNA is TGTGCCAGCAGCTTACATTTTCCGGACAGAAACTATGGCTACACCTTC. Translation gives CASSLHFPDRNYGYTF.

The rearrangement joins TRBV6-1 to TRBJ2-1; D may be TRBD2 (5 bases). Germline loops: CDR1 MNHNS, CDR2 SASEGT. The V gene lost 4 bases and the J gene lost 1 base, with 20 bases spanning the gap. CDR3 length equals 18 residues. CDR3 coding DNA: TGTGCCAGCAGTGGACCCGTGTCTTCAGCGGTTTCCTACAATGAGCAGTTCTTC. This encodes CASSGPVSSAVSYNEQFF.

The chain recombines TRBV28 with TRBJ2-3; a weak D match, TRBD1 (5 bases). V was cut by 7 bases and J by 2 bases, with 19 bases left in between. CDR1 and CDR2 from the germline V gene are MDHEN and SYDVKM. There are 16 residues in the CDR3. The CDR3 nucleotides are TGTGCCAGCACCTCTCCTGGAAGGGGCCCCACAGATACGCAGTATTTT. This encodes CASTSPGRGPTDTQYF.

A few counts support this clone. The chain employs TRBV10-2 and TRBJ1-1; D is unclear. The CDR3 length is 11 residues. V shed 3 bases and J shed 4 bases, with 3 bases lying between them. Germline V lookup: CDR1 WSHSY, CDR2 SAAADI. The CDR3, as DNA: TGCGCCAGCAGTGATCTCACTGAAGCTTTCTTT. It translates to CASSDLTEAFF.

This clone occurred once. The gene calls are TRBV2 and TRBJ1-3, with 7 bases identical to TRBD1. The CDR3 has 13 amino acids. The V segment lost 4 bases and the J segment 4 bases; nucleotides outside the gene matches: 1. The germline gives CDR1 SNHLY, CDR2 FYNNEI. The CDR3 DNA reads TGTGCCAGCAGTGGACAGGGAGGAAACACCATATATTTT. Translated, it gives CASSGQGGNTIYF.

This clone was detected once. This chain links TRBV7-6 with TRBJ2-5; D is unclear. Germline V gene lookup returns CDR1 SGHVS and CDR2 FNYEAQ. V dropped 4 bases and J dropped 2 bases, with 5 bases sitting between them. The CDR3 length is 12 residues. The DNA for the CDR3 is TGTGCCAGCAGCTATTCGCAAGAGACCCAGTACTTC. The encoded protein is CASSYSQETQYF.